The table lists the clone carrying this T cell receptor beta chain with many counts. The antigen is unknown. Unique molecular identifiers were present on the cDNA, which also gained a universal primer site by template switching. TCRdb used MiXCR to reprocess the 5' RACE reads, holding one entry per CDR3 protein. Found here are about 700,000 distinct CDR3 sequences, 8.5% to 9% of them singletons; the top ten hold roughly 0.97%. The data are from a study of identical twins. Notes on the study in general: It was possible that invariant MAIT and iNKT cells partly confounded the zero-insertion analyses. Models underestimated TCR alpha sharing (out-of-frame) in monozygotic twins. The authors drew conclusions from cross-sectional statistical analysis rather than following the same donors.

CDR3 size: 11 residues. V was pared by 3 bases and J by 6 bases, with 5 bases between. The V gene's germline CDR1 is SGHRS and CDR2 YFSETQ. These same records also appear under a second study, on yellow fever vaccine responses in identical twins.

This receptor was obtained from a woman aged 18-29 years in good health. The specimen was PBMCs. This chain uses TRBV5-1 with TRBJ2-3; D unclear. CDR3 DNA: TGCGCCAGCAGCTACCAGGATACGCAGTATTTT. It encodes CASSYQDTQYF.